This T cell receptor beta chain was profiled in a study of T cell responses to AZD1222 COVID-19 vaccine. General study findings and limits: Increases in Spike-specific TCR breadth and depth were seen after two AZD1222 doses.

With respect to this clone: Its target is not known.

The CDR3 runs to 15 residues. Trimming pared 0 bases from V and 5 bases from J, leaving 10 bases between. From germline, CDR1 is SGHAT and CDR2 FQNNGV. Method: immunoSEQ multiplex PCR; TCRdb's copy keeps in-frame clones and lacks some. The sample includes 130,000 or so clones, more than 85% of them seen just once. The sequence was obtained from an adult in good health. This sequence joins TRBV11-2 and TRBJ2-2; D call uncertain. The source was peripheral blood, collected on day 0 of AZD1222 vaccination. The CDR3 here is CASSLERTDTGELFF. CDR3 bases: TGTGCCAGCAGCTTAGAAAGAACAGATACCGGGGAGCTGTTTTTT.